The 25 T cell receptor beta chains reported below all come from one sample, sequenced in a study of cytomegalovirus exposure and HLA in healthy donors. PCR amplification relied on 60 Vbeta primers (plus 13 Jbeta primers). The data were produced by immunoSEQ multiplex PCR, yet TCRdb's version contains in-frame clones alone and is incomplete. The data hold more than 90,000 clones, with 76% observed a single time. Material: PBMCs. These receptors were taken from a man aged 40-49 years in good health and CMV-seronegative.

V gene TRBV5-1 combines with J gene TRBJ2-1, with 10 bases identical to TRBD2. The germline V gene encodes CDR1 SGHRS and CDR2 YFSETQ. J was trimmed by 7 bases and V by 4 bases; bases with no gene match: 11. This CDR3 spans 16 amino acids. The CDR3, as DNA: TGCGCCAGCAGCCCCCTCATTAGCGGGAGGAGGAATGAGCAGTTCTTC. It specifies CASSPLISGRRNEQFF. The variable domain in full, with the rest retrieved from reference TRBV5-1 and TRBJ2-1, is KAGVTQTPRYLIKTRGQQVTLSCSPISGHRSVSWYQQTPGQGLQFLFEYFSETQRNKGNFPGRFSGRQFSNSRSEMNVSTLELGDSALYLCASSPLISGRRNEQFFGPGTRLTVL.

The CDR3 region is CASSLVQWREGNEQYF. The CDR3 DNA sequence: TGTGCCAGCAGCTTAGTTCAGTGGCGGGAGGGCAACGAGCAGTACTTC. This chain joins TRBV7-9 and TRBJ2-7; 9 nucleotides line up with TRBD2. The J segment lost 5 bases and the V segment lost 1 base, leaving 9 bases of the junction unmatched. Germline V gene data show CDR1 as SEHNR and CDR2 as FQNEAQ (reference sequence). The CDR3 runs to 16 residues.

The J gene is TRBJ2-7, the V gene TRBV28; TRBD2 matches 8 bases. CDR1 MDHEN and CDR2 SYDVKM come from the germline V gene. V lost 4 bases, J lost 5 bases, and 16 bases stayed unmatched. The CDR3 has 17 amino acids. The CDR3 DNA is TGTGCCAGCAGTTATCCCCCGGGAGGGGGGCCTCTAAACGAGCAGTACTTC. Amino acids: CASSYPPGGGPLNEQYF.

Only one count was recorded for this clone. The chain uses TRBV10-1 and TRBJ2-7, with TRBD1 matching over 10 bases. This CDR3 is 15 amino acids long. J gave up 7 bases and V 7 bases, and 13 bases lay outside the gene matches. Germline V gene sequence: CDR1 WNHNN, CDR2 SYGVQD (reference sequence). The CDR3 DNA sequence: TGCGCCAGCAATTCCGGGACAGGGGAGGATCGGGAGCAGTACTTC. It encodes CASNSGTGEDREQYF.

The chain employs TRBV4-3 and TRBJ2-3; 12 bases map to TRBD1. Losses at the gene ends were 3 bases for V and 1 base for J; bases not matched to a gene: 5. Germline loops: CDR1 LGHNA, CDR2 YSLEER. The CDR3 is made up of 17 amino acids. The CDR3 reads CASSQAGTGGGTDTQYF. As DNA, the CDR3 is TGCGCCAGCAGCCAGGCAGGGACAGGGGGCGGCACAGATACGCAGTATTTT.

This clone was picked up a small number of times. The chain carries TRBV5-4 and TRBJ2-5; D possibly corresponds to TRBD2 (6 bases). CDR1 is SGHNT, CDR2 YYREEE, per germline (reference sequence). The CDR3 contains 13 residues. V was pared by 1 base and J by 4 bases, with 8 bases between. In DNA, the CDR3 is TGTGCCAGCAGCTTGACGGGAGTAGAGACCCAGTACTTC. It codes for CASSLTGVETQYF.

The chain is built from TRBV28 and TRBJ2-7, with TRBD1 matching 7 bases. The CDR3 spans 16 residues. The germline CDR1 and CDR2 sequences are MDHEN and SYDVKM. The junction had 11 bases not matched to a gene; V was cut back by 6 bases and J by 0 bases. The CDR3 nucleotides read TGTGCCAGCAGCCAAAGCGGACAGGTCCTCTCCTACGAGCAGTACTTC. It encodes CASSQSGQVLSYEQYF.

V gene TRBV4-3 combines with J gene TRBJ2-7; D is undetermined. V was clipped by 4 bases and J by 0 bases, with 13 bases between them. The CDR3 has 15 amino acids. CDR1 is LGHNA and CDR2 is YSLEER in the germline V gene. The CDR3 DNA sequence: TGCGCCAGCAGCCGTTACCAGGCGAGCTCCTACGAGCAGTACTTC. Translating gives CASSRYQASSYEQYF.

J is TRBJ1-2 and V is TRBV5-4; D perhaps matches TRBD1 (6 bases). Germline assignment: CDR1 SGHNT and CDR2 YYREEE (reference sequence). With 4 bases removed from V and 4 bases from J, the gap between germline ends came to 14 bases. This CDR3 contains 14 residues. The CDR3: CASSVTGKGYGYTF. The CDR3 DNA is TGTGCCAGCAGCGTTACAGGGAAGGGCTATGGCTACACCTTC.

The chain is built from TRBV4-3 and TRBJ2-1, with no clear D. The CDR3 spans 15 residues. Germline V CDR1 and CDR2: LGHNA, YSLEER. The germline V and J ends were trimmed by 0 bases and 8 bases, with 14 bases remaining between them. CDR3 residues: CASSQDTRIPDEQFF. CDR3 bases: TGCGCCAGCAGCCAAGACACCCGCATTCCGGATGAGCAGTTCTTC.

This rearrangement joins TRBV7-2 to TRBJ2-1; 12 bases map to TRBD2. Germline-derived CDR1 and CDR2 are SGHTA and FQGNSA. Trimming cost V 3 bases and J 10 bases; bases outside gene matches: 4. The CDR3 totals 14 residues. CDR3 protein: CASSFRLAGDEQFF. CDR3 nucleotides: TGTGCCAGCAGCTTCAGACTAGCGGGAGACGAGCAGTTCTTC.

The CDR3 sequence is CASSVQGVQTQYF. CDR3 nucleotides: TGTGCCAGCAGTGTACAGGGGGTTCAGACCCAGTACTTC. This chain links TRBV6-1 with TRBJ2-5, with 8 bases identical to TRBD1. V lost 4 bases, J lost 6 bases, and 4 bases stayed unmatched. CDR3 length: 13 residues. In germline, CDR1 is MNHNS, CDR2 SASEGT.

V gene TRBV11-3 combines with J gene TRBJ1-3; no clear D. The V and J ends lost 4 bases and 0 bases respectively, with 7 bases between them. CDR3 size: 14 residues. Germline V gene sequence: CDR1 SGHNT, CDR2 YENEEA. The DNA for the CDR3 is TGTGCCAGCAGCTCCGGGATCTCTGGAAACACCATATATTTT. Its translation: CASSSGISGNTIYF.

The V call is TRBV7-2, the J call TRBJ1-5; D possibly corresponds to TRBD1 (6 bases). Between the trimmed V and J ends, which lost 1 base and 1 base, there was a span of 11 bases. The CDR3 extends over 16 amino acids. Germline CDR1 reads SGHTA; CDR2 reads FQGNSA. CDR3 residues: CASSLDGGASNQPQHF. CDR3 sequence (DNA): TGTGCCAGCAGCTTAGATGGGGGGGCCAGCAATCAGCCCCAGCATTTT.

V is TRBV7-7 and J is TRBJ2-2; 8 bases match TRBD1. Germline values: CDR1 SSHAT, CDR2 FNYEAQ (reference sequence). The CDR3 totals 14 residues. Trimming took 1 base from V and 7 from J; bases not matched to a gene: 2. The CDR3 here is CASSLGQGYGELFF. The CDR3 DNA is TGTGCCAGCAGCTTAGGACAGGGGTACGGGGAGCTGTTTTTT. The full variable domain, in which reference TRBV7-7 and TRBJ2-2 provide the parts outside the CDR3, is GAGVSQSPRYKVTKRGQDVTLRCDPISSHATLYWYQQALGQGPEFLTYFNYEAQPDKSGLPSDRFSAERPEGSISTLTIQRTEQRDSAMYRCASSLGQGYGELFFGEGSRLTVL.

The rearrangement uses TRBV6-4 and TRBJ2-3, with no clear D. Germline CDR1 MRHNA, CDR2 SNTAGT. The CDR3 runs 13 residues. Trimming pared 3 bases from V and 0 bases from J, leaving 4 bases between. The CDR3: CASSDQSTDTQYF. In DNA form, the CDR3 reads TGTGCCAGCAGTGATCAAAGCACAGATACGCAGTATTTT.

This chain uses TRBV27 with TRBJ1-5; a possible D gene is TRBD1 (5 bases). There are 13 residues in the CDR3. The germline V gene has CDR1 MNHEY and CDR2 SMNVEV (reference sequence). V lost 0 bases and J lost 6, with 6 bases in between. The CDR3 spells CASSLSGGQPQHF. The CDR3 DNA reads as TGTGCCAGCAGTTTATCGGGGGGTCAGCCCCAGCATTTT.

A remark on this clone: The junction shows a germline mismatch at one end, possibly a read error. The chain combines TRBV7-9 with TRBJ2-5, with TRBD2 identical over 9 bases. Per the germline V gene, CDR1 is SEHNR and CDR2 is FQNEAQ (reference sequence). This CDR3 contains 16 residues. The DNA of the CDR3 is TGTTCCAGCAGCTTAGTGGGACTAGCAGCCCAAGAGACCCAGTACTTC. Its translation: CSSSLVGLAAQETQYF.

The rearrangement links TRBV28 to TRBJ1-1, with D uncertain. This CDR3 is 12 amino acids long. V dropped 4 bases and J dropped 4 bases, with 7 bases sitting between them. CDR1 is MDHEN, CDR2 SYDVKM, per germline. The DNA for the CDR3 is TGTGCCAGCAGTTCATCCCCCACTGAAGCTTTCTTT. Translated, it gives CASSSSPTEAFF.

Here the CDR3 reads CASSYTSGGVYEQYF. CDR3 coding DNA: TGTGCCAGCAGCTATACTAGCGGGGGGGTCTACGAGCAGTACTTC. The chain joins TRBV7-3 to TRBJ2-7, with TRBD2 identical over 13 bases. J lost 3 bases, V lost 4 bases, and 3 bases had no gene match. There are 15 residues in the CDR3. CDR1 is SGHTA, CDR2 FQGTGA, per germline.

This chain links TRBV19 with TRBJ2-1, with D perhaps matching TRBD1 (5 bases). The ends were cut back, 3 bases at V and 4 bases at J, with 10 bases in the middle. The CDR3 is 14 residues long. Germline CDR1 and CDR2: LNHDA and SQIVND (reference sequence). CDR3 nucleotides: TGTGCCAGTAGTATCTCTGACAGTTACAATGAGCAGTTCTTC. Translating gives CASSISDSYNEQFF.

This clone was observed a few times. CDR3 sequence (DNA): TGTGCCAGCAGTAGGACAGGGGCGTTCTACGAGCAGTACTTC. Protein sequence: CASSRTGAFYEQYF. The chain carries TRBV6-5 and TRBJ2-7; 9 nucleotides match TRBD1. After removal of 5 bases from V and 3 bases from J, the junction contained 5 bases not matched to a gene. This CDR3 has 14 residues. The germline CDR1 and CDR2 sequences are MNHEY and SVGAGI.

This clone was picked up a small number of times. The chain recombines TRBV5-6 with TRBJ2-5; TRBD1 matches 8 bases. This CDR3 spans 16 amino acids. Unmatched junction bases numbered 11, after V lost 3 bases and J lost 4 bases. Germline V gene lookup returns CDR1 SGHDT and CDR2 YYEEEE. This CDR3 reads CASSSPSKTGVETQYF. The DNA for the CDR3 is TGTGCCAGCAGCTCACCTTCCAAGACAGGGGTAGAGACCCAGTACTTC. The full variable domain, with the rest looked up from reference TRBV5-6 and TRBJ2-5, is DAGVTQSPTHLIKTRGQQVTLRCSPKSGHDTVSWYQQALGQGPQFIFQYYEEEERQRGNFPDRFSGHQFPNYSSELNVNALLLGDSALYLCASSSPSKTGVETQYFGPGTRLLVL.

This chain joins TRBV30 and TRBJ1-2; a possible D gene is TRBD1 (6 bases). CDR3 size: 14 residues. The V gene's germline CDR1 is GTSNPN and CDR2 SVGIG (reference sequence). Between the trimmed V and J ends, which lost 3 bases and 5 bases, there was a span of 16 bases. The CDR3 DNA sequence: TGTGCCTGGAGGAAAAGGCGAGGGGGTTATGGCTACACCTTC. Translation: CAWRKRRGGYGYTF. The variable domain in full, completed from reference TRBV30 and TRBJ1-2, reads SQTIHQWPATLVQPVGSPLSLECTVEGTSNPNLYWYRQAAGRGLQLLFYSVGIGQISSEVPQNLSASRPQDRQFILSSKKLLLSDSGFYLCAWRKRRGGYGYTFGSGTRLTVV.

The genes are TRBV7-6 and TRBJ2-1, with a possible D match to TRBD2 (5 bases). The ends were cut back, 5 bases at V and 2 bases at J, with 16 bases in the middle. This CDR3 spans 16 amino acids. Germline V gives CDR1 SGHVS, CDR2 FNYEAQ. CDR3 sequence reads: CASSPQVVAPYNEQFF. In DNA form, the CDR3 reads TGTGCCAGCAGCCCCCAGGTAGTAGCGCCCTACAATGAGCAGTTCTTC.